One sample yielded the 27 T cell receptor beta chains listed below, sequenced in a study of T cells in Graves' hyperthyroidism and ophthalmopathy. Regions amplified from RNA transcripts were the TCR beta CDR3 regions. First-round RT-PCR with HTBI primers amplified the TCR CDR3 region. TCRdb analysed the multiplex PCR reads with MiXCR anew, one entry per CDR3 protein. The profile covers more than 500,000 distinct CDR3 sequences, with about half appearing a single time and under 20% taken by the ten largest. Sequencing was carried out using peripheral blood or thyroid tissue (not recorded which). These receptors were obtained from an adult woman with Graves' disease, either hyperthyroidism or ophthalmopathy (not recorded which).

This clonotype has a count of ten or more. This chain connects TRBV14 to TRBJ1-2, with D maybe TRBD1 (6 bases). CDR1 is SGHDN, CDR2 FVKESK, per germline. V was clipped by 2 bases and J by 8 bases, with 15 bases between them. There are 14 residues in the CDR3. This CDR3 is CASSQTGIRAGYTF. CDR3 DNA: TGTGCCAGCAGCCAAACAGGGATTAGGGCCGGCTACACCTTC.

The rearrangement joins TRBV7-9 to TRBJ1-4; 7 bases are shared with TRBD1. CDR1 is SEHNR and CDR2 is FQNEAQ in the germline V gene (reference sequence). Trimming took 5 bases from V and 5 from J; bases not matched to a gene: 8. CDR3 length: 15 residues. The CDR3, as DNA: TGTGCCAGCAGCCCTAGACAGGGTCCAAATGAAAAACTGTTTTTT. It yields the protein CASSPRQGPNEKLFF.

This sequence joins TRBV6-4 and TRBJ2-3; D perhaps matches TRBD1 (5 bases). Deletions cut 0 bases from V and 0 bases from J, with 10 bases between. This CDR3 spans 16 amino acids. The V gene's germline CDR1 is MRHNA and CDR2 SNTAGT. The CDR3, as DNA: TGTGCCAGCAGTGACTCGTCACAGGATAGCACAGATACGCAGTATTTT. This gives the protein CASSDSSQDSTDTQYF.

This chain links TRBV29-1 with TRBJ2-5; possible D gene TRBD2, 6 bases. The germline gives CDR1 SQVTM, CDR2 ANQGSEA. The CDR3 has 16 residues. The V gene lost 6 bases and the J gene lost 5 bases, with 25 bases spanning the gap. CDR3 sequence: CSVVSPNSGLGETQYF. CDR3 sequence (DNA): TGCAGCGTCGTTTCCCCCAACAGCGGGTTGGGGGAGACCCAGTACTTC.

This clonotype was observed a handful of times. The chain employs TRBV29-1 and TRBJ1-2; TRBD1 matches 7 bases. The germline V gene has CDR1 SQVTM and CDR2 ANQGSEA. Trimming at V came to 7 bases and at J to 8 bases, leaving 10 bases not matched to a gene. The CDR3 covers 12 residues. The CDR3 reads CSAIQTGRGYTF. The CDR3 nucleotides are TGCAGCGCCATACAGACAGGGCGAGGCTACACCTTC.

The chain links TRBV7-2 to TRBJ1-1, with 8 bases identical to TRBD1. The CDR3 extends over 16 amino acids. Looked up from germline, CDR1 is SGHTA and CDR2 is FQGNSA. V shed 5 bases and J 2 bases; nucleotides not matched to a gene: 10. CDR3 loop: CASSLRQGIGNTEAFF. In DNA form, the CDR3 reads TGTGCCAGCAGCCTAAGACAGGGGATCGGTAACACTGAAGCTTTCTTT.

This clonotype was observed a few times. This chain links TRBV29-1 with TRBJ2-7, with 7 bases matching TRBD1. CDR3 length equals 14 residues. The V and J ends lost 6 bases and 2 bases, in that order; junction bases with no gene match: 10. Germline V lookup: CDR1 SQVTM, CDR2 ANQGSEA. CDR3 in amino acids: CSVQLLGGTYEQYF. The CDR3 nucleotides are TGCAGCGTGCAACTTCTAGGGGGCACCTACGAGCAGTACTTC.

The V gene is TRBV29-1, the J gene TRBJ2-3; D may be TRBD2 (5 bases). Germline CDR1 reads SQVTM; CDR2 reads ANQGSEA. CDR3 length equals 14 residues. V was pared by 6 bases and J by 1 base, with 14 bases between. The DNA of the CDR3 is TGCAGCGTAATCAGCGGAGACCGCACAGATACGCAGTATTTT. Translated: CSVISGDRTDTQYF.

This clonotype came up a few times. The rearrangement uses TRBV3-1 and TRBJ1-1; weak D call: TRBD1 (5 bases). Germline V gives CDR1 LGHDT, CDR2 YNNKEL (reference sequence). The CDR3 runs to 13 residues. V was shortened by 0 bases and J by 7 bases, with 9 bases between the two germline ends. CDR3 region: CASSQDSGLEAFF. The CDR3 DNA reads TGTGCCAGCAGCCAAGATTCAGGGCTTGAAGCTTTCTTT.

The rearrangement joins TRBV2 to TRBJ2-5; no definite D call. This CDR3 comprises 13 residues. V dropped 3 bases and J dropped 2 bases, with 7 bases sitting between them. Per the germline V gene, CDR1 is SNHLY and CDR2 is FYNNEI. In nucleotides, the CDR3 is TGTGCCAGCAGTGATCTGGGGCAAGAGACCCAGTACTTC. Protein sequence: CASSDLGQETQYF. Complete variable domain (other parts from reference TRBV2 and TRBJ2-5): EPEVTQTPSHQVTQMGQEVILRCVPISNHLYFYWYRQILGQKVEFLVSFYNNEISEKSEIFDDQFSVERPDGSNFTLKIRSTKLEDSAMYFCASSDLGQETQYFGPGTRLLVL.

The chain is built from TRBV25-1 and TRBJ2-5; perhaps D is TRBD1 or TRBD2 (5 bases each). The ends were cut back, 6 bases at V and 5 bases at J, with 19 bases in the middle. The CDR3 sequence is 15 residues long. Germline assignment: CDR1 MGHDK and CDR2 SYGVNS. CDR3 amino acids: CASSLFNGGRETQYF. DNA for the CDR3: TGTGCCAGCAGCTTGTTTAATGGGGGACGGGAGACCCAGTACTTC.

This rearrangement joins TRBV10-3 to TRBJ2-7; 8 nucleotides align to TRBD1. With 5 bases clipped from V and 2 bases from J, the junction kept 8 bases outside the gene matches. CDR1 and CDR2 (germline): ENHRY, SYGVKD. The CDR3 sequence is 15 residues long. The CDR3, as DNA: TGTGCCATCAGTCCACGGACAGGGATCGCCTACGAGCAGTACTTC. The encoded protein is CAISPRTGIAYEQYF.

This clonotype has ten or more counts. The CDR3 nucleotides are TGTGCCAGCAGCTCCACCCCACAGGGCCCAGGCACCTATAATTCACCCCTCCACTTT. Translating it yields CASSSTPQGPGTYNSPLHF. The gene calls are TRBV7-9 and TRBJ1-6; a weak D match, TRBD1 (6 bases). CDR3 length: 19 amino acids. V was cut by 4 bases and J by 2 bases, with 21 bases left in between. The germline gives CDR1 SEHNR, CDR2 FQNEAQ (reference sequence).

This chain joins TRBV10-3 and TRBJ2-2; D might be TRBD1 (6 bases). V was trimmed by 6 bases and J by 11 bases, leaving 16 bases between them. The CDR3 is made up of 13 amino acids. Germline-derived CDR1 and CDR2 are ENHRY and SYGVKD. The CDR3 bases are TGTGCCATCAGCACAGGGACCTTGGGCGAGCTGTTTTTT. It encodes CAISTGTLGELFF.

The gene calls are TRBV7-9 and TRBJ1-2; 11 nucleotides align to TRBD1. This CDR3 contains 15 residues. Trimming cost V 5 bases and J 3 bases; bases outside gene matches: 5. Germline CDR1 reads SEHNR; CDR2 reads FQNEAQ (reference sequence). The CDR3 bases are TGTGCCAGCAGCCCAGGACAGGGGGCTCACTATGGCTACACCTTC. It is translated as CASSPGQGAHYGYTF.

In this sample, this clonotype turned up many times. This rearrangement joins TRBV14 to TRBJ2-5; no reliable D call. The ends were cut back, 2 bases at V and 4 bases at J, with 14 bases in the middle. This CDR3 has 15 residues. The germline V gene has CDR1 SGHDN and CDR2 FVKESK. DNA for the CDR3: TGTGCCAGCAGCCAATTTTCTCGGTTTGTAGAGACCCAGTACTTC. It yields the protein CASSQFSRFVETQYF.

The chain joins TRBV20-1 to TRBJ1-4, with D possibly matching TRBD1 (6 bases). The CDR3 sequence is 13 residues long. Germline V gene lookup returns CDR1 DFQATT and CDR2 SNEGSKA (reference sequence). Trimming took off 6 bases at V and 5 bases at J, with 13 bases between the two ends. The CDR3 loop reads CSALGQLNEKLFF. Written as DNA, the CDR3 is TGCAGTGCGCTCGGACAGTTAAATGAAAAACTGTTTTTT.

This chain connects TRBV5-1 to TRBJ1-1; D is undetermined. Germline V gene sequence: CDR1 SGHRS, CDR2 YFSETQ. V was clipped by 3 bases and J by 2 bases, with 17 bases between them. The CDR3 sequence is 16 residues long. The CDR3 spells CASSSGLAGGNTEAFF. CDR3 in DNA: TGCGCCAGCAGCTCCGGACTAGCGGGAGGTAACACTGAAGCTTTCTTT.

V gene TRBV29-1 combines with J gene TRBJ1-1, with D uncertain. The CDR3 contains 13 residues. Trimming removed 7 bases from V and 5 bases from J, with 17 bases in between. CDR1 and CDR2 (germline): SQVTM, ANQGSEA. The CDR3 loop reads CSAVYSAGTEAFF. For the CDR3, the DNA is TGCAGCGCTGTGTACTCTGCCGGGACTGAAGCTTTCTTT.

As to this clonotype: A junction end diverges from the germline sequence, so it may reflect a read error. V usage is TRBV11-2 and J usage is TRBJ2-7; maybe TRBD2 (5 bases). The CDR3 runs 12 residues. Germline-derived CDR1 and CDR2 are SGHAT and FQNNGV. This chain's CDR3 is CASSFVTGELYF. CDR3 coding DNA: TGTGCCAGCAGCTTTGTCACCGGGGAGCTGTACTTC.

This clonotype appeared a few times. J is TRBJ2-2 and V is TRBV7-9; D is possibly TRBD1 or TRBD2 (5 bases each). The CDR3 is 17 residues long. The germline CDR1 and CDR2 sequences are SEHNR and FQNEAQ (reference sequence). V was shortened by 6 bases and J by 4 bases, with 21 bases between the two germline ends. CDR3 DNA: TGTGCCAGCAGTCCGGAGAGAGGGGCATCGGTCACCGGGGAGCTGTTTTTT. It specifies CASSPERGASVTGELFF.

The sample holds a few counts of this clonotype. The CDR3 DNA reads as TGTGCCAGCAGCCAAGATTACGACAGATCTCTAAACACTGAAGCTTTCTTT. Amino acid sequence: CASSQDYDRSLNTEAFF. V is TRBV3-1 and J is TRBJ1-1; a possible D gene is TRBD1 (5 bases). This CDR3 contains 17 residues. Germline assignment: CDR1 LGHDT and CDR2 YNNKEL (reference sequence). The ends were cut back, 0 bases at V and 2 bases at J, with 16 bases in the middle. The variable domain in full, completed from reference TRBV3-1 and TRBJ1-1, reads DTAVSQTPKYLVTQMGNDKSIKCEQNLGHDTMYWYKQDSKKFLKIMFSYNNKELIINETVPNRFSPKSPDKAHLNLHINSLELGDSAVYFCASSQDYDRSLNTEAFFGQGTRLTVV.

This clonotype has a handful of counts. This chain uses TRBV20-1 with TRBJ1-2; possibly TRBD1 for D (6 bases). Germline V gives CDR1 DFQATT, CDR2 SNEGSKA (reference sequence). CDR3 size: 12 residues. V was trimmed by 1 base and J by 8 bases, leaving 11 bases between them. The CDR3 spells CSARGTVYGYTF. The DNA for the CDR3 is TGCAGTGCTAGAGGGACAGTATACGGCTACACCTTC.

This clonotype was counted once. One end of the junction fails to match germline, which may point to a read error. This chain connects TRBV7-9 to TRBJ1-1, with 7 nucleotides matching TRBD1. The CDR3 has 15 amino acids. Germline V gene data show CDR1 as SEHNR and CDR2 as FQNEAQ (reference sequence). The CDR3 DNA sequence: TGTTCCAGCAGCTTAGGGGGCAGGCGGTCGAGTGAAGCTTTCTTT. It specifies CSSSLGGRRSSEAFF.

The chain uses TRBV29-1 and TRBJ2-5; D gene uncertain. The CDR3 runs to 12 residues. Per germline, CDR1 SQVTM and CDR2 ANQGSEA. Deletions cut 0 bases from V and 9 bases from J, with 11 bases between. CDR3 sequence (DNA): TGCAGCGTTGAAGATCCGGCAAGACCCCAGTACTTC. Its translation: CSVEDPARPQYF.

V is TRBV10-3 and J is TRBJ1-6; D perhaps matches TRBD1 (5 bases). The V gene's germline CDR1 is ENHRY and CDR2 SYGVKD. The CDR3 spans 14 residues. Trimming stripped 8 bases from V and 5 bases from J, with 13 bases between. The chain's CDR3 is CAIQPGQNNSPLHF. For the CDR3, the DNA is TGTGCCATCCAACCGGGGCAGAATAATTCACCCCTCCACTTT.

This clonotype has a single count. The V and J genes are TRBV5-1 and TRBJ1-1, with D unclear. Trimming left V 0 bases short and J 0 bases short, with 6 bases between. Germline CDR1 SGHRS, CDR2 YFSETQ. This CDR3 is 14 amino acids long. The CDR3 DNA sequence: TGCGCCAGCAGCTTGGATGCGGTGAACACTGAAGCTTTCTTT. This sequence encodes CASSLDAVNTEAFF.